The 10 T cell receptor beta chains in this list originate from one sample, sequenced in a study of cytomegalovirus exposure and HLA in healthy donors. The PCR made use of 60 Vbeta and 13 Jbeta primers. Clones were sequenced by immunoSEQ multiplex PCR, and TCRdb holds only the in-frame ones, with some missing. The data contain some 54,000 clones, about 84% of them singletons. Sequencing was done on a sample of PBMCs. The receptor source for this set is a male donor in good health and CMV-seronegative.

The rearrangement joins TRBV5-6 to TRBJ2-7, with D possibly TRBD2 on 5 matching bases. The CDR3 spans 13 residues. V shed 0 bases and J shed 4 bases, with 8 bases lying between them. Germline V lookup: CDR1 SGHDT, CDR2 YYEEEE. CDR3 protein: CASSLDRGYEQYF. The CDR3 DNA reads TGTGCCAGCAGCTTGGATCGGGGATACGAGCAGTACTTC.

The V gene is TRBV18, the J gene TRBJ1-1; possible D gene TRBD1, 6 bases. Germline assignment: CDR1 KGHSH and CDR2 LQKENI. The V gene lost 6 bases and the J gene lost 3 bases, with 17 bases spanning the gap. CDR3 size: 15 residues. The CDR3 DNA reads TGTGCCAGCTCGTCCACCGTCCACAGGGACACTGAAGCTTTCTTT. As protein: CASSSTVHRDTEAFF.

This clone has just a few counts. The chain recombines TRBV7-9 with TRBJ1-2, with 7 bases that match TRBD1. CDR3 length: 15 residues. Germline CDR1 is SEHNR and CDR2 is FQNEAQ (reference sequence). The junction had 8 bases not matched to a gene; V was cut back by 5 bases and J by 2 bases. The CDR3 sequence is CASSPRTGGNYGYTF. For the CDR3, the DNA is TGTGCCAGCAGCCCCCGGACAGGCGGAAACTATGGCTACACCTTC.

A remark on this clone: The junction departs from germline at one end; a sequencing error may be responsible. This chain uses TRBV7-8 with TRBJ2-7; 11 bases are shared with TRBD2. Looked up from germline, CDR1 is SGHVS and CDR2 is FQNEAQ. The CDR3 sequence is 14 residues long. This CDR3 reads CASSASGGTYGQYF. In DNA form, the CDR3 reads TGTGCCAGCAGCGCTAGCGGGGGGACCTACGGGCAGTACTTC.

V gene TRBV6-5 combines with J gene TRBJ2-7; 7 bases align to TRBD1. The trim removed 8 bases at V and 1 base at J, leaving 8 bases unmatched. Germline V gene data show CDR1 as MNHEY and CDR2 as SVGAGI. CDR3 length: 14 amino acids. The CDR3 coding sequence is TGTGCCAGCTGCCGAGGGGGCCAATCCTACGAGCAGTACTTC. Its translation is CASCRGGQSYEQYF.

The CDR3: CASSLVGGSYNEQFF. CDR3 DNA sequence: TGTGCCAGCAGCTTAGTGGGGGGCTCCTACAATGAGCAGTTCTTC. V usage is TRBV7-2 and J usage is TRBJ2-1, with a tentative D call TRBD2 (6 bases). This CDR3 region has 15 residues. V was trimmed by 1 base and J by 0 bases, leaving 7 bases between them. Germline lookup yields CDR1 SGHTA and CDR2 FQGNSA.

The CDR3 coding sequence is TGCAGCGTTGAAGACTCGCGGACCTACAATGAGCAGTTCTTC. As protein: CSVEDSRTYNEQFF. The J gene is TRBJ2-1, the V gene TRBV29-1; D remains ambiguous. In germline, CDR1 is SQVTM, CDR2 ANQGSEA. The CDR3 is made up of 14 amino acids. V lost 0 bases and J lost 2, with 8 bases in between.

The chain couples TRBV7-9 to TRBJ1-4; D possibly corresponds to TRBD1 (6 bases). Germline CDR1 SEHNR, CDR2 FQNEAQ (reference sequence). This CDR3 is built from 17 residues. The V and J ends lost 2 bases and 0 bases respectively, with 13 bases between them. The CDR3 nucleotides are TGTGCCAGCAGCTTACAGGGGATTGGAGCAACTAATGAAAAACTGTTTTTT. Translating gives CASSLQGIGATNEKLFF.

This rearrangement joins TRBV6-5 to TRBJ1-1; D is unclear. Germline lookup yields CDR1 MNHEY and CDR2 SVGAGI. The CDR3 has 14 residues. V dropped 0 bases and J dropped 4 bases, with 9 bases sitting between them. As DNA, the CDR3 is TGTGCCAGCAGTTACTCGGAGGGTTCCACTGAAGCTTTCTTT. Translation: CASSYSEGSTEAFF.

The sample holds a few counts of this clone. The V and J genes are TRBV7-2 and TRBJ2-7, with 7 bases matching TRBD1. Germline V gene sequence: CDR1 SGHTA, CDR2 FQGNSA. This CDR3 has 15 residues. Trimming took 6 bases from V and 0 from J; bases not matched to a gene: 8. The CDR3 nucleotides are TGTGCCAGCAGGTCCGACAGGGCCGGCTCCTACGAGCAGTACTTC. Amino acid sequence: CASRSDRAGSYEQYF.